This paragraph reports one TCR beta chain. Its antigen is not known. TCRdb ran MiXCR on the 5' RACE reads and lists one entry per CDR3 protein. The table has approximately 630,000 distinct CDR3 sequences, 7% to 7.5% seen once. This sample is drawn from a study of identical twins. Study-wide results and limits: Fewer insertions were carried by abundant cord blood beta clonotypes, but none was seen in memory repertoires.

Germline lookup yields CDR1 DFQATT and CDR2 SNEGSKA (reference sequence). V gave up 6 bases and J gave up 5 bases, with 13 bases separating them. This CDR3 is built from 12 residues. The same sample was also studied in work on yellow fever vaccine responses in identical twins.

Sequencing was carried out using PBMCs. The chain joins TRBV20-1 to TRBJ2-5; possibly TRBD2 for D (6 bases). This sequence originates from a woman aged 18-29 years in good health. The CDR3 sequence: CSASGGAETQYF. The CDR3, as DNA: TGCAGTGCCAGCGGAGGGGCGGAGACCCAGTACTTC.